These 15 T cell receptor beta chains were sequenced from one sample in a study of T cells after yellow fever vaccination. TCRdb fed the 5' RACE reads into MiXCR, producing one record per CDR3 protein. The sample includes under 600,000 distinct CDR3 sequences, roughly 12% of them seen just once. The source was PBMCs, collected on the day of the yellow fever booster vaccination. Source of these receptors: a young man who received the YFV17D yellow fever vaccine.

This clonotype was detected only a few times. This chain uses TRBV5-1 with TRBJ2-1; a possible D gene is TRBD1 (6 bases). V lost 4 bases, J lost 2 bases, and 13 bases lay in between. Germline lookup yields CDR1 SGHRS and CDR2 YFSETQ. This CDR3 is built from 15 residues. The CDR3 loop reads CASSPGQITYNEQFF. The DNA for the CDR3 is TGCGCCAGCAGCCCCGGACAGATAACCTACAATGAGCAGTTCTTC.

This chain links TRBV6-5 with TRBJ1-2; 7 nucleotides agree with TRBD1. In germline, CDR1 is MNHEY, CDR2 SVGAGI. Trimming removed 7 bases from V and 8 bases from J; junction bases left unmatched: 16. CDR3 length equals 15 residues. The CDR3 protein is CASNSVDRAGKGYTF. The CDR3 DNA sequence: TGTGCCAGCAATTCGGTAGACAGGGCCGGTAAAGGCTACACCTTC.

The V and J genes are TRBV4-1 and TRBJ2-7, with TRBD2 as a possible D gene (5 bases). Trimming cost V 2 bases and J 4 bases, with 15 bases left between them. In germline, CDR1 is MGHRA, CDR2 YSYEKL. This CDR3 spans 15 amino acids. Written as DNA, the CDR3 is TGCGCCAGCAGCCAACCAGCGGAGCCGCCTTACGAGCAGTACTTC. The encoded protein is CASSQPAEPPYEQYF.

This clonotype came up a few times. This sequence joins TRBV9 and TRBJ2-3; 9 nucleotides match TRBD1. The V gene end was trimmed by 2 bases and the J gene end by 1 base; junction bases not matched to a gene: 2. This CDR3 is built from 15 residues. Germline lookup yields CDR1 SGDLS and CDR2 YYNGEE. The CDR3 sequence is CASSVTGGGTDTQYF. CDR3 nucleotide sequence: TGTGCCAGCAGCGTGACAGGGGGTGGCACAGATACGCAGTATTTT.

This clonotype was counted between two and nine times. V gene TRBV25-1 combines with J gene TRBJ2-5; D assignment may be TRBD1 or TRBD2 (7 bases each). Trimming stripped 3 bases from V and 5 bases from J, with 37 bases between. CDR1 MGHDK and CDR2 SYGVNS come from the germline V gene. The CDR3 has 22 residues. The CDR3 sequence is CASSETDRDSPWGEGFQETQYF. The CDR3 DNA follows: TGTGCCAGCAGTGAGACCGACAGGGACTCCCCTTGGGGGGAGGGTTTCCAGGAGACCCAGTACTTC.

In its sample, this clonotype was seen a few times. CDR3 nucleotide sequence: TGCAGTGCTAGAGATGGAAAAGCGGGAGGGCGATACGAGCAGTACTTC. Translating it yields CSARDGKAGGRYEQYF. This rearrangement joins TRBV20-1 to TRBJ2-7; 10 bases align to TRBD2. The CDR3 spans 16 residues. Trimming cost V 0 bases and J 4 bases; bases outside gene matches: 9. Germline CDR1 and CDR2: DFQATT and SNEGSKA (reference sequence).

The rearrangement joins TRBV5-1 to TRBJ2-7; TRBD1 matches 7 bases. Trimming cost V 0 bases and J 2 bases; bases outside gene matches: 8. The germline CDR1 and CDR2 sequences are SGHRS and YFSETQ. The CDR3 length is 16 residues. The CDR3: CASSLGGGPEAYEQYF. As DNA, the CDR3 is TGCGCCAGCAGCTTGGGAGGGGGCCCCGAGGCCTACGAGCAGTACTTC.

In regard to this clonotype: Germline is not matched at one junction end, which may reflect a read error. The V and J genes are TRBV19 and TRBJ1-1; D ambiguous. CDR1 and CDR2 from the germline V gene are LNHDA and SQIVND (reference sequence). The CDR3 runs 16 residues. The CDR3 protein is CASSIGRVNGNAEAFF. The CDR3 DNA reads TGTGCCAGTAGTATCGGACGGGTGAACGGGAACGCTGAAGCTTTCTTT.

This clonotype was seen more than once but under ten times. CDR3 DNA sequence: TGCAGTGCTAGAGATGGGGGTCCGAGCTCCTACAATGAGCAGTTCTTC. Its protein is CSARDGGPSSYNEQFF. This chain connects TRBV20-1 to TRBJ2-1; D is possibly TRBD1 or TRBD2 (5 bases each). The germline V and J ends were trimmed by 0 bases and 0 bases, with 12 bases remaining between them. The CDR3 sequence is 16 residues long. Germline V lookup: CDR1 DFQATT, CDR2 SNEGSKA (reference sequence).

This clonotype has a handful of counts. The rearrangement uses TRBV3-1 and TRBJ2-1; unclear D gene. Trimming removed 3 bases from V and 7 bases from J, with 13 bases in between. The CDR3 has 14 residues. Per germline, CDR1 LGHDT and CDR2 YNNKEL (reference sequence). The CDR3 sequence is CASSQLDPMNEQFF. The CDR3 DNA follows: TGTGCCAGCAGCCAGTTGGACCCCATGAATGAGCAGTTCTTC.

V is TRBV11-2 and J is TRBJ2-7, with D unresolved. Deletions cut 5 bases from V and 1 base from J, with 15 bases between. This CDR3 region has 15 residues. Germline assignment: CDR1 SGHAT and CDR2 FQNNGV. The CDR3 here is CASSQWVSESYEQYF. The CDR3 DNA sequence: TGTGCCAGCAGCCAGTGGGTGTCGGAATCCTACGAGCAGTACTTC.

The chain joins TRBV30 to TRBJ2-1; 12 nucleotides align to TRBD2. Trimming took 1 base from V and 6 from J; bases not matched to a gene: 4. The length of the CDR3 is 15 residues. Germline V gives CDR1 GTSNPN, CDR2 SVGIG (reference sequence). CDR3 in DNA: TGTGCCTGGAGTGCCCCTAGCGGGAGGGCCAATGAGCAGTTCTTC. Translated: CAWSAPSGRANEQFF.

The J gene is TRBJ2-3, the V gene TRBV5-5; 7 bases match TRBD2. CDR1 and CDR2 from the germline V gene are SGHKS and YYEKEE (reference sequence). The CDR3 consists of 18 residues. J was trimmed by 3 bases and V by 0 bases; bases with no gene match: 13. The CDR3: CASSLAKIAGSATDTQYF. The CDR3 nucleotides are TGTGCCAGCAGCTTGGCCAAGATAGCGGGCAGTGCTACAGATACGCAGTATTTT.

This clonotype has ten or more counts. This chain connects TRBV20-1 to TRBJ1-2; possibly TRBD1 for D (6 bases). The CDR3 runs to 11 residues. CDR1 is DFQATT and CDR2 is SNEGSKA in the germline V gene (reference sequence). V lost 6 bases, J lost 8 bases, and 13 bases lay in between. The CDR3, as DNA: TGCAGTGCCCGGCGACAGGAGGGCTACACCTTC. Translating gives CSARRQEGYTF.

The sample holds a few counts of this clonotype. CDR3 in DNA: TGTGCCAGCAGCCAACGCCTACTAGCGGGAGGAATAGGAGAGACCCAGTACTTC. Protein product: CASSQRLLAGGIGETQYF. The rearrangement uses TRBV3-1 and TRBJ2-5, with 12 positions matching TRBD2. The V segment lost 2 bases and the J segment 4 bases; nucleotides outside the gene matches: 11. The CDR3 spans 18 residues. Germline V gene lookup returns CDR1 LGHDT and CDR2 YNNKEL (reference sequence).